This T cell receptor (beta chain) was sequenced during a study of monozygotic twins with inflammatory bowel disease (dated by TCRdb to the late 2010s). Regarding the research as a whole: A total of some 28 monozygotic twin pairs were included in the full study, comprising nine German pairs (four IBD-concordant, five IBD-discordant) and 19 IBD-discordant Danish pairs. The search for disease-associated traits relied mainly on comparing, within discordant pairs, IBD patients with their genetically identical healthy co-twins. Each individual had, on average, about 151 000 unique TCRalpha sequences and 181 000 unique TCRbeta sequences available for analysis. What the research found in general, with its limitations: A decrease in TCRbeta repertoire diversity, as measured by inverse Simpson index, was observed in IBD patients compared with their healthy co-twins. Differing immunosuppressive treatments among patients may have added background noise and inter-individual variability to the repertoires. Repertoire similarity did not differ between concordant and discordant twins, which could be due to limited statistical power. Distinction between different T cell subtypes could not be achieved in the analysis. IBD patients shared fewer clonotypes with other individuals than healthy twins did, most markedly in patients showing signs of disease activity. The results gave no support for a single strong signal or clonotype linked to IBD.

As for this clonotype: What antigen it recognizes has not been identified.

The CDR3 goes from the cysteine to the phenylalanine over 14 residues. DNA is not on record. Via the germline V gene, CDR1 is MDHEN and CDR2 SYDVKM. From each donor, a roughly 2.5 ml peripheral blood sample was collected into PAXgene tubes and stored at -80 degrees C. Without any T cell sorting, total RNA was extracted from whole blood using the PAXgene blood miRNA kit on an automated QIAcube. Peripheral blood from monozygotic twin pairs, either concordant or discordant for inflammatory bowel disease, underwent deep TCRalpha and TCRbeta repertoire profiling that used unique molecular barcoding. For every twin pair, smoking habits were documented, and each individual was categorised as a current, former or never smoker. The receptor library was made with 5' RACE. The input for every TCR library was around 3,600 ng of total RNA. For each sample, cDNA synthesis with SMARTScribe reverse transcriptase was split into eight separate reactions. Unique molecular identifiers containing a 6-nucleotide sample barcode were introduced through template switching during cDNA synthesis. Two nested PCRs of approximately 16 and 10 cycles amplified the TCRalpha and TCRbeta cDNA, and bead purification followed each PCR. Before amplification, the cDNA was treated with uracil DNA-glycosylase and purified using the QIAquick PCR purification kit. In the second PCR, Illumina TruSeq-compatible adapters and sample-specific barcodes were added. Library quality and concentration were checked on TapeStation and Qubit, and libraries were pooled at around 5 ng each. Sequencing of pooled libraries was carried out on an Illumina HiSeq2500 single-index Rapid Run using 2 x 100 bp reads and custom sequencing primers. In the source study's methods: MiGEC version 1.2.6 was used for UMI-based consensus assembly to correct PCR and sequencing errors. MiXCR version 2.1.1 was used to carry out V(D)J alignment, clonotype assembly and CDR3 extraction. Gene usage, clonotype sharing and MAIT/NKT TCR abundance were normalised by analysing the top 1000, 10 000 and 20 000 clonotypes per sample. Diversity was computed as the inverse Simpson index with the vegan R package after downsampling to 27 000 UMIs. Statistical testing used paired Mann-Whitney U tests on the discordant twin pairs and applied Benjamini-Hochberg correction for multiple testing. Following TCRdb reprocessing, every CDR3 protein sequence forms one entry, and DNA is not provided. TCRdb's processing, not the authors', yielded these V and J calls. The sample table on file contains approximately 150,000 distinct CDR3 sequences. Around 7% of the sample is in the top ten clones.

Sequenced input: blood. Here the chain combines TRBV28 and TRBJ1-2; as DNA is missing, the TRBD1 call by TCRdb cannot be tested. This sequence originates from a human donor with ulcerative colitis or Crohn's disease, or a healthy co-twin of an affected twin (not recorded which). The CDR3 loop reads CASSLFGQGYGYTF.